The rows below give T cell receptor beta chains drawn from one sample of a study of type 1 regulatory T cells. One entry per CDR3 protein results from TCRdb running MiXCR on the reads. Altogether under 75,000 distinct CDR3 sequences are present, under 25% being singletons, with the ten largest covering roughly 8%. Their antigen targets remain unknown. Input material: cultured type 1 regulatory T (Tr1) cells, either the whole culture or a sorted fraction (not recorded which). Source of these receptors: a human donor in good health. Each CDR3 is given with its conserved first and last residue. The order of the fields is CDR3 protein, CDR3 DNA, clone size, V gene, D gene, J gene, CDR3 length. A D gene is named only where the DNA matches it firmly. Size tells how often a clone was seen (once, few, many) or the class of an expanded clone, and some rows leave it out.

cdr3_aa: CASSPAGYYYGQYF
cdr3_nt: TGTGCCAGCAGCCCGGCAGGTTACTACTACGGGCAGTACTTC
clone_size: -
v_call: TRBV5-6
d_call: -
j_call: TRBJ2-7
cdr3_length: 14

cdr3_aa: CATSDPGTRVYNEQFF
cdr3_nt: TGTGCCACCAGTGATCCTGGGACTAGAGTATACAATGAGCAGTTCTTC
clone_size: many
v_call: TRBV24-1
d_call: TRBD2
j_call: TRBJ2-1
cdr3_length: 16

cdr3_aa: CSVGGNEQYF
cdr3_nt: TGCAGCGTTGGAGGAAACGAGCAGTACTTC
clone_size: -
v_call: TRBV29-1
d_call: -
j_call: TRBJ2-7
cdr3_length: 10

cdr3_aa: CASSLLGSGRGTGELFF
cdr3_nt: TGTGCCAGCAGTTTATTGGGGAGCGGGAGAGGGACCGGGGAGCTGTTTTTT
clone_size: few
v_call: TRBV27
d_call: TRBD2
j_call: TRBJ2-2
cdr3_length: 17

cdr3_aa: CASTKLAGGQETQYF
cdr3_nt: TGCGCCAGCACCAAACTAGCGGGAGGCCAAGAGACCCAGTACTTC
clone_size: -
v_call: TRBV5-1
d_call: TRBD2
j_call: TRBJ2-5
cdr3_length: 15

cdr3_aa: CASSVNSWDSPLHF
cdr3_nt: TGTGCCAGCAGTGTGAACAGCTGGGATTCACCCCTCCACTTT
clone_size: -
v_call: TRBV6-4
d_call: -
j_call: TRBJ1-6
cdr3_length: 14

cdr3_aa: CSARPGTGEQFF
cdr3_nt: TGCAGTGCTAGACCCGGGACTGGTGAGCAGTTCTTC
clone_size: -
v_call: TRBV20-1
d_call: -
j_call: TRBJ2-1
cdr3_length: 12

cdr3_aa: CSVEDGRGGNTEAFF
cdr3_nt: TGCAGCGTTGAAGATGGACGTGGGGGGAACACTGAAGCTTTCTTT
clone_size: -
v_call: TRBV29-1
d_call: -
j_call: TRBJ1-1
cdr3_length: 15

cdr3_aa: CASSRLPGGETQYF
cdr3_nt: TGTGCCAGCAGCCGTCTTCCCGGGGGAGAGACCCAGTACTTC
clone_size: many
v_call: TRBV7-2
d_call: -
j_call: TRBJ2-5
cdr3_length: 14

cdr3_aa: CAISESLSRFDEQFF
cdr3_nt: TGTGCAATCAGTGAGTCGCTGAGTAGGTTTGATGAGCAGTTCTTC
clone_size: -
v_call: TRBV10-3
d_call: -
j_call: TRBJ2-1
cdr3_length: 15

cdr3_aa: CATSEGLTQYF
cdr3_nt: TGTGCCACCAGTGAAGGCCTAACCCAGTACTTC
clone_size: -
v_call: TRBV24-1
d_call: -
j_call: TRBJ2-5
cdr3_length: 11

cdr3_aa: CSARRLAGTDTQYF
cdr3_nt: TGCAGTGCTAGACGGCTAGCTGGCACAGATACGCAGTATTTT
clone_size: few
v_call: TRBV20-1
d_call: -
j_call: TRBJ2-3
cdr3_length: 14

cdr3_aa: CASSLKQGHTDTQYF
cdr3_nt: TGTGCCAGCAGCTTAAAACAGGGGCACACAGATACGCAGTATTTT
clone_size: few
v_call: TRBV7-2
d_call: TRBD1
j_call: TRBJ2-3
cdr3_length: 15

cdr3_aa: CASSTGLAPDTQYF
cdr3_nt: TGCGCCAGCAGCACGGGACTAGCGCCAGATACGCAGTATTTT
clone_size: -
v_call: TRBV5-1
d_call: TRBD2
j_call: TRBJ2-3
cdr3_length: 14

cdr3_aa: CASSGGAAAGELFF
cdr3_nt: TGTGCCAGCAGCGGGGGGGCCGCGGCCGGGGAGCTGTTTTTT
clone_size: many
v_call: TRBV9
d_call: -
j_call: TRBJ2-2
cdr3_length: 14

cdr3_aa: CATRDRDSYEQYF
cdr3_nt: TGTGCCACCAGGGACCGCGACTCCTACGAGCAGTACTTC
clone_size: -
v_call: TRBV10-3
d_call: -
j_call: TRBJ2-7
cdr3_length: 13

cdr3_aa: CASSNADTQYF
cdr3_nt: TGTGCCAGCAGTAACGCAGATACGCAGTATTTT
clone_size: -
v_call: TRBV6-8
d_call: -
j_call: TRBJ2-3
cdr3_length: 11

cdr3_aa: CASSRSGTNYNEQFF
cdr3_nt: TGTGCCAGCAGCCGTTCCGGGACTAACTACAATGAGCAGTTCTTC
clone_size: few
v_call: TRBV6-1
d_call: TRBD2
j_call: TRBJ2-1
cdr3_length: 15

cdr3_aa: CASSLQGPPYEQYF
cdr3_nt: TGTGCCAGCAGTTTACAGGGACCCCCCTACGAGCAGTACTTC
clone_size: few
v_call: TRBV12-3/TRBV12-4
d_call: -
j_call: TRBJ2-7
cdr3_length: 14

cdr3_aa: CASSLSVGNQPQHF
cdr3_nt: TGTGCCAGCAGTTTAAGTGTTGGAAATCAGCCCCAGCATTTT
clone_size: -
v_call: TRBV28
d_call: -
j_call: TRBJ1-5
cdr3_length: 14

cdr3_aa: CASSTRAVNTEAFF
cdr3_nt: TGTGCCAGCTCAACTAGGGCAGTTAACACTGAAGCTTTCTTT
clone_size: few
v_call: TRBV18
d_call: -
j_call: TRBJ1-1
cdr3_length: 14

cdr3_aa: CSVGGGAHTEAFF
cdr3_nt: TGCAGCGTTGGGGGGGGGGCCCACACTGAAGCTTTCTTT
clone_size: many
v_call: TRBV29-1
d_call: -
j_call: TRBJ1-1
cdr3_length: 13

cdr3_aa: CASSSGVRNIQYF
cdr3_nt: TGTGCCAGTAGTTCGGGGGTGCGAAACATTCAGTACTTC
clone_size: -
v_call: TRBV19
d_call: -
j_call: TRBJ2-4
cdr3_length: 13

cdr3_aa: CASSQVRQGPGEQYF
cdr3_nt: TGTGCCAGCAGCCAAGTCCGGCAGGGGCCGGGGGAGCAGTACTTC
clone_size: many
v_call: TRBV3-1
d_call: -
j_call: TRBJ2-7
cdr3_length: 15

cdr3_aa: CASSRGTYNEQFF
cdr3_nt: TGTGCCAGCAGTAGAGGAACCTACAATGAGCAGTTCTTC
clone_size: -
v_call: TRBV25-1
d_call: -
j_call: TRBJ2-1
cdr3_length: 13

cdr3_aa: CSASTGSSYEQYF
cdr3_nt: TGCAGTGCTAGCACAGGAAGCTCCTACGAGCAGTACTTC
clone_size: -
v_call: TRBV20-1
d_call: -
j_call: TRBJ2-7
cdr3_length: 13

cdr3_aa: CASSLTGPRQPQHF
cdr3_nt: TGTGCCAGCAGCCTGACAGGTCCACGTCAGCCCCAGCATTTT
clone_size: -
v_call: TRBV28
d_call: -
j_call: TRBJ1-5
cdr3_length: 14

cdr3_aa: CTSSLVQGDSSSYNEQFF
cdr3_nt: TGTACCAGCAGTTTGGTGCAGGGGGATTCCTCCTCCTACAATGAGCAGTTCTTC
clone_size: -
v_call: TRBV12-3/TRBV12-4
d_call: TRBD1
j_call: TRBJ2-1
cdr3_length: 18

cdr3_aa: CASSLRRGSWELFF
cdr3_nt: TGCGCCAGCAGCTTGAGGCGGGGGTCGTGGGAGCTGTTTTTT
clone_size: -
v_call: TRBV5-1
d_call: TRBD2
j_call: TRBJ2-2
cdr3_length: 14

cdr3_aa: CATSRERGDGYTF
cdr3_nt: TGTGCCACCAGCCGGGAGAGGGGAGATGGCTACACCTTC
clone_size: -
v_call: TRBV15
d_call: -
j_call: TRBJ1-2
cdr3_length: 13

cdr3_aa: CSARGRSDTEAFF
cdr3_nt: TGCAGTGCTAGAGGACGCTCGGACACTGAAGCTTTCTTT
clone_size: few
v_call: TRBV20-1
d_call: -
j_call: TRBJ1-1
cdr3_length: 13

cdr3_aa: CASSSSGRGSKNIQYF
cdr3_nt: TGTGCCAGCAGTTCTAGCGGGAGGGGGTCCAAAAACATTCAGTACTTC
clone_size: -
v_call: TRBV12-3/TRBV12-4
d_call: TRBD2
j_call: TRBJ2-4
cdr3_length: 16

cdr3_aa: CASSARDNKRNGYTF
cdr3_nt: TGCGCCAGCTCAGCCCGGGACAACAAGAGAAATGGCTACACCTTC
clone_size: few
v_call: TRBV10-2
d_call: -
j_call: TRBJ1-2
cdr3_length: 15

cdr3_aa: CASSTYSRDQPQHF
cdr3_nt: TGTGCCAGCTCCACTTACTCTCGGGATCAGCCCCAGCATTTT
clone_size: -
v_call: TRBV19
d_call: -
j_call: TRBJ1-5
cdr3_length: 14

cdr3_aa: CASSRSRQIENTEAFF
cdr3_nt: TGTGCCAGCAGCCGGAGCCGACAGATAGAGAACACTGAAGCTTTCTTT
clone_size: few
v_call: TRBV7-9
d_call: -
j_call: TRBJ1-1
cdr3_length: 16

cdr3_aa: CASSQDNEQFF
cdr3_nt: TGTGCCAGCAGCCAAGACAATGAGCAGTTCTTC
clone_size: -
v_call: TRBV7-2
d_call: -
j_call: TRBJ2-1
cdr3_length: 11

cdr3_aa: CASTHSGTPGELFF
cdr3_nt: TGTGCCAGCACTCACTCCGGGACCCCCGGGGAGCTGTTTTTT
clone_size: -
v_call: TRBV12-3/TRBV12-4
d_call: -
j_call: TRBJ2-2
cdr3_length: 14

cdr3_aa: CAWRADLNNSPLHF
cdr3_nt: TGTGCCTGGCGCGCAGACCTCAATAATTCACCCCTCCACTTT
clone_size: -
v_call: TRBV30
d_call: -
j_call: TRBJ1-6
cdr3_length: 14

cdr3_aa: CASSSPGLARDEQYF
cdr3_nt: TGTGCCAGCTCTTCTCCGGGACTAGCACGGGACGAGCAGTACTTC
clone_size: many
v_call: TRBV7-2
d_call: TRBD2
j_call: TRBJ2-7
cdr3_length: 15

cdr3_aa: CASGQETQYF
cdr3_nt: TGTGCCAGCGGCCAAGAGACCCAGTACTTC
clone_size: -
v_call: TRBV3-1
d_call: -
j_call: TRBJ2-5
cdr3_length: 10

cdr3_aa: CASSSRGEETQYF
cdr3_nt: TGTGCCAGCAGTAGCAGGGGCGAAGAGACCCAGTACTTC
clone_size: many
v_call: TRBV12-3/TRBV12-4
d_call: -
j_call: TRBJ2-5
cdr3_length: 13